The clone carrying this TCR beta chain has a single count. Per the authors' pipeline: Amplified reference gene primers provided the basis for estimating nucleated cell counts. Generated by immunoSEQ multiplex PCR, the TCRdb table keeps only in-frame clones and is missing some. The V and J calls and clone size are taken from that table; D and trimming were inferred from the DNA. Of 61,000 or so clones in the sample, about 90% were seen once. This entry comes from a study of blood T cell repertoires in COVID-19. As for the study in general: Donors in the United States, Italy and Spain gave samples during acute or convalescent COVID-19. PBMCs, B-cell-depleted T cells, or T cells provided the cDNA or gDNA that made up the material.

Trimming stripped 0 bases from V and 0 bases from J, with 16 bases between. This CDR3 has 17 residues. Germline CDR1 reads SGHRS; CDR2 reads YFSETQ. This clonotype was sampled from a woman aged 45-60 years with active or convalescent COVID-19. The chain recombines TRBV5-1 with TRBJ2-7, with D perhaps TRBD1 (5 bases). The specimen sequenced was peripheral blood. The CDR3 protein is CASSLGPQVGASYEQYF. CDR3 coding DNA: TGCGCCAGCAGCTTGGGTCCACAGGTAGGGGCCTCCTACGAGCAGTACTTC.